The rows below give T cell receptor beta chains drawn from one sample of a study of blood T cells in healthy people across ages. TCRdb analysed the 5' RACE reads with MiXCR anew, one entry per CDR3 protein. Found here are about 680,000 distinct CDR3 sequences, 45% to 50% of them singletons; the top ten hold around a third. Sequenced: blood. Receptor source: a woman in her fifties or sixties in good health. Both conserved end residues are part of each CDR3. The order of the fields is J gene, D gene, V gene, clone size, CDR3 protein, CDR3 DNA. The D gene is left open where the match is weak. The size entry is marked missing in some rows and otherwise reads once, few, many or a size class.

TRBJ2-1,TRBD2,TRBV27,once,CACSLTKTSVAHEQFF,TGTGCCTGCAGTTTGACTAAGACTAGCGTGGCCCATGAGCAGTTCTTC
TRBJ2-3,-,TRBV20-1,few,CSARVQEGTDTQYF,TGCAGTGCTAGAGTACAGGAAGGCACAGATACGCAGTATTTT
TRBJ2-3,-,TRBV7-3,many,CASSPDYARTDTQYF,TGTGCCAGCAGCCCCGACTACGCGAGAACAGATACGCAGTATTTT
TRBJ1-2,-,TRBV29-1,few,CSVEAEGRDGYTF,TGCAGCGTTGAAGCCGAAGGTCGGGATGGCTACACCTTC
TRBJ1-2,-,TRBV7-9,few,CASSPWIVDYGYTF,TGTGCCAGCAGTCCATGGATCGTTGACTATGGCTACACCTTC
TRBJ1-5,TRBD1,TRBV13,few,CASSLGPGGDQPQHF,TGTGCCAGCAGCTTAGGACCAGGGGGCGATCAGCCCCAGCATTTT
TRBJ1-1,-,TRBV6-5,-,CASSPLGYPNTEAFF,TGTGCCAGCAGTCCTCTAGGGTACCCTAACACTGAAGCTTTCTTT
TRBJ2-1,-,TRBV6-2/TRBV6-3,-,CASSMPGEINYNEQFF,TGTGCCAGCAGTATGCCAGGTGAAATAAACTACAATGAGCAGTTCTTC
TRBJ2-2,TRBD1,TRBV25-1,-,CASSASGTGNTGELFF,TGTGCCAGCAGTGCCTCCGGGACAGGGAACACCGGGGAGCTGTTTTTT
TRBJ2-3,TRBD2,TRBV4-2,once,CASSQEPAGGGDTQYF,TGTGCCAGCAGCCAAGAGCCAGCGGGGGGTGGGGATACGCAGTATTTT
TRBJ2-3,TRBD1,TRBV28,many,CASSFGTGGTDTQYF,TGTGCCAGCAGCTTCGGGACAGGGGGCACAGATACGCAGTATTTT
TRBJ2-6,-,TRBV29-1,many,CSVGLQSRSVSGANVLTF,TGCAGCGTTGGGTTACAGAGCAGGTCCGTTTCTGGGGCCAACGTCCTGACTTTC
TRBJ2-7,TRBD1,TRBV28,-,CASSGPGTGAYEQYF,TGTGCCAGCAGTGGGCCAGGGACAGGGGCCTACGAGCAGTACTTC
TRBJ2-2,-,TRBV4-3,-,CASSQEGPGIGELFF,TGCGCCAGCAGCCAAGAAGGGCCGGGCATCGGGGAGCTGTTTTTT
TRBJ2-1,TRBD2,TRBV6-5,-,CASSGLAGYEQFF,TGTGCCAGCAGTGGACTAGCGGGATACGAGCAGTTCTTC
TRBJ2-1,TRBD2,TRBV7-9,-,CASSSQGLAGGRYNEQFF,TGTGCCAGCAGCTCCCAGGGACTAGCGGGGGGTAGGTACAATGAGCAGTTCTTC
TRBJ2-1,TRBD1,TRBV28,few,CASSFGQGESNEQFF,TGTGCCAGCAGTTTCGGACAGGGGGAGAGCAATGAGCAGTTCTTC
TRBJ2-7,-,TRBV7-2,-,CASSFGRQSYEQYF,TGTGCCAGCAGCTTTGGGAGACAGTCCTACGAGCAGTACTTC
TRBJ2-2,-,TRBV28,-,CASRLDYLRDSTGELFF,TGTGCCAGCAGGCTAGACTATCTCAGGGATTCGACCGGGGAGCTGTTTTTT
TRBJ1-2,-,TRBV7-9,-,CASSGPNYGYTF,TGTGCCAGCAGCGGACCGAACTATGGCTACACCTTC
TRBJ2-7,-,TRBV12-3/TRBV12-4,-,CASSLFGGAYEQYF,TGTGCCAGCAGTTTGTTCGGGGGAGCCTACGAGCAGTACTTC
TRBJ2-5,TRBD2,TRBV7-2,-,CAGSLEGRAGLETQYF,TGTGCCGGCAGCTTAGAAGGGAGGGCCGGGTTGGAGACCCAGTACTTC
TRBJ1-5,TRBD1,TRBV7-2,-,CASSARDRGLNQPQHF,TGTGCCAGCAGCGCCCGGGACAGGGGGTTGAATCAGCCCCAGCATTTT
TRBJ2-3,-,TRBV20-1,many,CTPEGDRADTQYF,TGCACCCCGGAAGGGGACCGGGCAGATACGCAGTATTTT
TRBJ2-5,TRBD1,TRBV11-2,few,CASSFDRGTYNEQYF,TGTGCCAGCAGCTTCGACAGGGGAACCTACAATGAGCAGTACTTC
TRBJ2-7,TRBD2,TRBV7-9,few,CASTVAGAYEQYF,TGTGCCAGCACCGTAGCGGGGGCCTACGAGCAGTACTTC
TRBJ2-7,-,TRBV28,few,CASSQQGNYEQYF,TGTGCCAGCAGCCAGCAGGGGAACTACGAGCAGTACTTC
TRBJ2-4,-,TRBV20-1,-,CSAYTGDGKNIQYF,TGCAGTGCTTACACTGGAGATGGCAAAAACATTCAGTACTTC
TRBJ2-5,TRBD2,TRBV5-5,once,CASSSYSGRENEQYF,TGTGCCAGCAGCTCGTATAGCGGGAGAGAGAATGAGCAGTACTTC
TRBJ2-1,TRBD1,TRBV27,-,CASSGPQGAGEQFF,TGTGCCAGCAGTGGCCCACAGGGGGCGGGTGAGCAGTTCTTC
TRBJ2-3,TRBD1,TRBV6-1,-,CASTLTGGDTQYF,TGTGCCAGCACCCTGACAGGGGGAGATACGCAGTATTTT
TRBJ2-5,-,TRBV6-6,-,CASLFRGTRETQYF,TGTGCCAGCCTGTTCAGGGGAACAAGGGAGACCCAGTACTTC
TRBJ2-1,TRBD1,TRBV9,-,CASSGWDRGVGEQFF,TGTGCCAGCAGCGGCTGGGACAGGGGAGTTGGTGAGCAGTTCTTC
TRBJ2-5,TRBD2,TRBV18,-,CASSPPSGGPIGTQYF,TGTGCCAGCTCACCACCGTCGGGAGGGCCGATCGGGACCCAGTACTTC
TRBJ1-2,-,TRBV6-6,-,CASANTGGVYGYTF,TGTGCCAGCGCCAATACGGGGGGCGTTTATGGCTACACCTTC
TRBJ1-2,-,TRBV2,-,CASSDIPGDGYTF,TGTGCCAGCAGTGATATTCCAGGGGATGGCTACACCTTC
TRBJ2-4,TRBD2,TRBV5-1,-,CASSLTETSGDIQYF,TGCGCCAGCAGCTTAACCGAGACTAGCGGGGACATTCAGTACTTC